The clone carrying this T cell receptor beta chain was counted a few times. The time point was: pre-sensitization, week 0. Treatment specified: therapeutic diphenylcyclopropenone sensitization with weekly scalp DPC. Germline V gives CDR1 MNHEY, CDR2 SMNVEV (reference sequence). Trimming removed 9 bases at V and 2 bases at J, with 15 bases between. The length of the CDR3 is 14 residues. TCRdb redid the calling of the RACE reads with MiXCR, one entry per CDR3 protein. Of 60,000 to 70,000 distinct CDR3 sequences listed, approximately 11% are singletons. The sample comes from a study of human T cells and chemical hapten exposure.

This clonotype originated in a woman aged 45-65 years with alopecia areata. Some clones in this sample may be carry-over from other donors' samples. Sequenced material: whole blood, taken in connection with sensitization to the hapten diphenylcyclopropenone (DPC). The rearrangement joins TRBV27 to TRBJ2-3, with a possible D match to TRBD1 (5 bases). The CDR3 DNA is TGTGCCAGTTCCACTCGCAGGGCCACAGATACGCAGTATTTT. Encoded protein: CASSTRRATDTQYF.